The rows below give T cell receptor beta chains drawn from one sample of a study of T cells after yellow fever vaccination. TCRdb used MiXCR to reprocess the 5' RACE reads, holding one entry per CDR3 protein. The profile shows under 550,000 distinct CDR3 sequences, around a fifth of them singletons. The sample here was PBMCs, taken approximately 22 days after the first yellow fever vaccination. Source of these receptors: a man between 18 and 29 years old who received the YFV17D yellow fever vaccine. The CDR3 runs from the conserved cysteine through the conserved F or W. The D gene is left open where the match is weak. Clone size is stated in some rows and not others, as once, few, many or a class when expanded.

15	TRBV25-1	NA	NA	TRBJ1-6	TGTGCCAGCAGTGGAGGGAAGGAGTATAATTCACCCCTCCACTTT	CASSGGKEYNSPLHF
17	TRBV5-1	many	TRBD2	TRBJ2-5	TGCGCCAGCAGCGACGGAGTACTAGCGCAAGCCCTTAAGACCCAGTACTTC	CASSDGVLAQALKTQYF
16	TRBV18	few	TRBD1	TRBJ1-2	TGTGCCAGCGCAGAGGGACAGGGGACCTTTAACTATGGCTACACCTTC	CASAEGQGTFNYGYTF
14	TRBV7-9	few	NA	TRBJ2-1	TGTGCCAGCAGCCACAGGGAAAGCTACAATGAGCAGTTCTTC	CASSHRESYNEQFF
13	TRBV18	few	NA	TRBJ1-2	TGTGCCAGCTCACAGGAAGCTAACTATGGCTACACCTTC	CASSQEANYGYTF
14	TRBV27	NA	NA	TRBJ2-7	TGTGCCAGCAGTTTTAATGGGGCCAACTACGAGCAGTACTTC	CASSFNGANYEQYF
16	TRBV7-2	few	NA	TRBJ2-6	TGTGCCAGCAGCCCCTGGACCGCTCAGGGGGCCAACGTCCTGACTTTC	CASSPWTAQGANVLTF
16	TRBV18	NA	NA	TRBJ2-3	TGTGCCAGCTCACCACCGTCGACAGCGGCCGGAGATACGCAGTATTTT	CASSPPSTAAGDTQYF
13	TRBV5-5	few	NA	TRBJ2-7	TGTGCCAGCAGCTGGGACATTCCGGGCGAGCAGTACTTC	CASSWDIPGEQYF
14	TRBV6-4	NA	NA	TRBJ1-2	TGTGCCAGCAGACAGACTGGGACGGGCTATGGCTACACCTTC	CASRQTGTGYGYTF
13	TRBV9	NA	NA	TRBJ2-5	TGTGCCAGCAGCACGCGCCCTGAGGAGACCCAGTACTTC	CASSTRPEETQYF
17	TRBV7-3	NA	TRBD2	TRBJ2-3	TGTGCCAGCAGCCCCCGATCAGCGGGGGGGCCATGGGATACGCAGTATTTT	CASSPRSAGGPWDTQYF
16	TRBV7-9	NA	NA	TRBJ2-7	TGTGCCAGCAGCTTAGTTCTGGGGTACCTCAGTTACGAGCAGTACTTC	CASSLVLGYLSYEQYF
15	TRBV7-8	few	NA	TRBJ1-2	TGTGCCAGCAGCTATGGTTTCGCGCGAGGGTATGGCTACACCTTC	CASSYGFARGYGYTF
14	TRBV7-2	few	NA	TRBJ2-1	TGTGCCAGCAGCACAGAAGGCCAGTACAATGAGCAGTTCTTC	CASSTEGQYNEQFF
13	TRBV11-3	few	NA	TRBJ2-3	TGTGCCAGCAGCCCCGGTGAGGCAGATACGCAGTATTTT	CASSPGEADTQYF
17	TRBV5-1	few	TRBD2	TRBJ2-2	TGCGCCAGCAGCTGGAGCCCTAGCGGGGGGGCGACCGGGGAGCTGTTTTTT	CASSWSPSGGATGELFF
14	TRBV5-5	many	NA	TRBJ2-1	TGTGCCAGCAGCATCTGGGACATCCGGGATGAGCAGTTCTTC	CASSIWDIRDEQFF